These T cell receptor beta chains were read from a single sample in a study of CD8 T cells in Susac syndrome. From the immunoSEQ multiplex PCR reads, TCRdb called clonotypes with MiXCR, one entry per CDR3 protein. Of 120,000 or so distinct CDR3 sequences in the sample, roughly 96% are singletons; the top ten hold roughly 0.11%. The sample taken for sequencing was CD4+ T cells from PBMCs. The source of these receptors is a human donor in good health. CDR3s include the opening cysteine and the closing phenylalanine or tryptophan. A D gene is named only where the DNA matches it firmly. Only part of the rows carry a size: once, few, many, or a class if the clone is expanded.

J gene: TRBJ2-7; clone size: few; D gene: TRBD1; V gene: TRBV7-2; CDR3 protein: CASSLWTGAYEQYF; CDR3 DNA: TGTGCCAGCAGCTTGTGGACAGGGGCCTACGAGCAGTACTTC
J gene: TRBJ2-2; clone size: .; D gene: TRBD2; V gene: TRBV30; CDR3 protein: CAGRLAANTGELFF; CDR3 DNA: TGTGCCGGACGACTAGCAGCAAACACCGGGGAGCTGTTTTTT
J gene: TRBJ1-2; clone size: once; D gene: .; V gene: TRBV6-5; CDR3 protein: CASSSRFGYTF; CDR3 DNA: TGTGCCAGCAGCTCCCGGTTCGGCTACACCTTC
J gene: TRBJ2-5; clone size: .; D gene: .; V gene: TRBV23-1; CDR3 protein: CASSQSGAGEETQYF; CDR3 DNA: TGCGCCAGCAGTCAATCGGGGGCAGGGGAAGAGACCCAGTACTTC
J gene: TRBJ2-5; clone size: .; D gene: .; V gene: TRBV3-1; CDR3 protein: CASSQRAETQYF; CDR3 DNA: TGTGCCAGCAGCCAAAGAGCTGAGACCCAGTACTTC
J gene: TRBJ2-2; clone size: .; D gene: TRBD1; V gene: TRBV29-1; CDR3 protein: CSADRGERTGELFF; CDR3 DNA: TGCAGCGCGGACAGGGGGGAGAGAACCGGGGAGCTGTTTTTT
J gene: TRBJ2-3; clone size: once; D gene: .; V gene: TRBV20-1; CDR3 protein: CSARVGVGTDTQYF; CDR3 DNA: TGCAGTGCTAGAGTGGGGGTTGGGACAGATACGCAGTATTTT
J gene: TRBJ2-2; clone size: .; D gene: .; V gene: TRBV5-1; CDR3 protein: CASRVQTNTGELFF; CDR3 DNA: TGCGCCAGCCGGGTCCAAACGAACACCGGGGAGCTGTTTTTT
J gene: TRBJ2-5; clone size: .; D gene: .; V gene: TRBV24-1; CDR3 protein: CATSDGNQETQYF; CDR3 DNA: TGTGCCACCAGTGATGGTAACCAAGAGACCCAGTACTTC
J gene: TRBJ2-1; clone size: .; D gene: .; V gene: TRBV27; CDR3 protein: CASIGYNEQFF; CDR3 DNA: TGTGCCAGCATCGGTTACAATGAGCAGTTCTTC
J gene: TRBJ2-7; clone size: .; D gene: .; V gene: TRBV2; CDR3 protein: CATGQGFNEQYF; CDR3 DNA: TGTGCAACCGGTCAGGGTTTCAACGAGCAGTACTTC
J gene: TRBJ2-3; clone size: .; D gene: .; V gene: TRBV11-2; CDR3 protein: CASRPGEVRTDTQYF; CDR3 DNA: TGTGCCAGCAGGCCGGGAGAGGTCCGCACAGATACGCAGTATTTT
J gene: TRBJ2-1; clone size: .; D gene: TRBD2; V gene: TRBV2; CDR3 protein: CASNRREGSYNEQFF; CDR3 DNA: TGTGCCAGCAACCGGCGGGAGGGGTCCTACAATGAGCAGTTCTTC
J gene: TRBJ1-1; clone size: once; D gene: .; V gene: TRBV6-1; CDR3 protein: CASSASTGRTEAFF; CDR3 DNA: TGTGCCAGCAGTGCTTCTACAGGTCGCACTGAAGCTTTCTTT
J gene: TRBJ2-7; clone size: .; D gene: .; V gene: TRBV3-1; CDR3 protein: CASSFQGPREQYF; CDR3 DNA: TGTGCCAGCAGCTTCCAGGGCCCGCGGGAGCAGTACTTC
J gene: TRBJ1-2; clone size: .; D gene: .; V gene: TRBV6-5; CDR3 protein: CASSYARAWGYTF; CDR3 DNA: TGTGCCAGCAGTTACGCCCGTGCGTGGGGCTACACCTTC
J gene: TRBJ2-1; clone size: .; D gene: .; V gene: TRBV18; CDR3 protein: CASRDPYNEQFF; CDR3 DNA: TGTGCCAGCCGGGACCCGTACAATGAGCAGTTCTTC
J gene: TRBJ2-7; clone size: .; D gene: .; V gene: TRBV18; CDR3 protein: CASSSRQETREQYF; CDR3 DNA: TGTGCCAGCTCATCACGACAGGAAACCCGCGAGCAGTACTTC
J gene: TRBJ2-5; clone size: .; D gene: .; V gene: TRBV20-1; CDR3 protein: CSAPGPDPQETQYF; CDR3 DNA: TGCAGTGCTCCGGGGCCGGACCCACAAGAGACCCAGTACTTC
J gene: TRBJ2-3; clone size: .; D gene: .; V gene: TRBV10-3; CDR3 protein: CAISANTDTQYF; CDR3 DNA: TGTGCCATCAGTGCTAACACAGATACGCAGTATTTT
J gene: TRBJ2-1; clone size: .; D gene: TRBD2; V gene: TRBV2; CDR3 protein: CASRTGLAMYNEQFF; CDR3 DNA: TGTGCCAGCAGGACGGGACTAGCGATGTACAATGAGCAGTTCTTC
J gene: TRBJ2-7; clone size: .; D gene: TRBD1; V gene: TRBV5-5; CDR3 protein: CASSIGTGVLYEQYF; CDR3 DNA: TGTGCCAGCAGCATCGGGACAGGAGTCCTCTACGAGCAGTACTTC
J gene: TRBJ1-2; clone size: .; D gene: TRBD1; V gene: TRBV5-4; CDR3 protein: CASSLEDREGGYTF; CDR3 DNA: TGTGCCAGCAGCTTGGAAGACAGGGAAGGGGGCTACACCTTC
J gene: TRBJ2-5; clone size: .; D gene: .; V gene: TRBV20-1; CDR3 protein: CSARPLVETQYF; CDR3 DNA: TGCAGTGCGAGGCCCCTCGTTGAGACCCAGTACTTC
J gene: TRBJ1-2; clone size: .; D gene: .; V gene: TRBV6-5; CDR3 protein: CASSGSRYGYTF; CDR3 DNA: TGTGCCAGCAGCGGGAGTCGCTATGGCTACACCTTC
J gene: TRBJ1-3; clone size: .; D gene: .; V gene: TRBV2; CDR3 protein: CASTSGRLGNTIYF; CDR3 DNA: TGTGCCAGCACATCGGGGCGGCTTGGAAACACCATATATTTT
J gene: TRBJ1-2; clone size: .; D gene: TRBD1; V gene: TRBV24-1; CDR3 protein: CATSDPGQGTGYTF; CDR3 DNA: TGTGCCACCAGTGATCCCGGACAGGGTACCGGCTACACCTTC
J gene: TRBJ2-2; clone size: .; D gene: TRBD2; V gene: TRBV10-3; CDR3 protein: CAISEGGSGTGELFF; CDR3 DNA: TGTGCCATCAGTGAGGGCGGGAGCGGCACCGGGGAGCTGTTTTTT
J gene: TRBJ2-7; clone size: .; D gene: .; V gene: TRBV6-2/TRBV6-3; CDR3 protein: CASSPDSPYEQYF; CDR3 DNA: TGTGCCAGCAGCCCGGACAGCCCCTACGAGCAGTACTTC
J gene: TRBJ1-1; clone size: .; D gene: .; V gene: TRBV4-1; CDR3 protein: CASSPQEHLNTEAFF; CDR3 DNA: TGCGCCAGCAGCCCCCAGGAGCACCTGAACACTGAAGCTTTCTTT
J gene: TRBJ1-2; clone size: .; D gene: TRBD1; V gene: TRBV30; CDR3 protein: CAWSVQGTGTRGYTF; CDR3 DNA: TGTGCCTGGAGTGTACAAGGGACAGGGACGCGCGGCTACACCTTC
J gene: TRBJ1-4; clone size: .; D gene: .; V gene: TRBV3-1; CDR3 protein: CASSLKASTNEKLFF; CDR3 DNA: TGTGCCAGCAGCCTAAAGGCCTCAACTAATGAAAAACTGTTTTTT
J gene: TRBJ1-5; clone size: .; D gene: TRBD1; V gene: TRBV7-2; CDR3 protein: CASSQQRGRGNQPQHF; CDR3 DNA: TGTGCCAGCAGTCAACAAAGGGGGCGCGGTAATCAGCCCCAGCATTTT
J gene: TRBJ2-5; clone size: once; D gene: TRBD1; V gene: TRBV24-1; CDR3 protein: CATSDSGTGNEETQYF; CDR3 DNA: TGTGCCACCAGTGATTCCGGGACAGGGAATGAAGAGACCCAGTACTTC
J gene: TRBJ2-7; clone size: .; D gene: .; V gene: TRBV20-1; CDR3 protein: CSATLRDSGSYEQYF; CDR3 DNA: TGCAGTGCTACCCTGCGTGATAGCGGATCCTACGAGCAGTACTTC
J gene: TRBJ2-7; clone size: .; D gene: .; V gene: TRBV5-6; CDR3 protein: CASSLVGGAEQYF; CDR3 DNA: TGTGCCAGCAGCTTGGTGGGCGGGGCCGAGCAGTACTTC
J gene: TRBJ2-7; clone size: .; D gene: TRBD1; V gene: TRBV5-1; CDR3 protein: CASTKGQGNYEQYF; CDR3 DNA: TGCGCCAGCACCAAAGGACAGGGTAACTACGAGCAGTACTTC
J gene: TRBJ2-7; clone size: .; D gene: .; V gene: TRBV5-1; CDR3 protein: CASSLAADYEQYF; CDR3 DNA: TGCGCCAGCAGCTTGGCCGCAGACTACGAGCAGTACTTC
J gene: TRBJ2-1; clone size: .; D gene: TRBD2; V gene: TRBV5-6; CDR3 protein: CASSPLAGGAYNEQFF; CDR3 DNA: TGTGCCAGCAGCCCGTTAGCGGGAGGAGCCTACAATGAGCAGTTCTTC
J gene: TRBJ1-5; clone size: .; D gene: .; V gene: TRBV29-1; CDR3 protein: CSVGTASNQPQHF; CDR3 DNA: TGCAGCGTTGGGACAGCCAGCAATCAGCCCCAGCATTTT